This T cell receptor (beta chain) was observed in a study of T-cell reconstitution after alpha-beta-depleted transplantation in children. This clonotype was recorded a few times. Its cognate antigen is unknown. Findings of the study overall: Certain patients had high TCRbeta diversity at day 60, and it came from recipient T cells and thymic progenitors that survived. By one year post-transplant, T-cell counts and diversity largely arose from T cells that were newly produced. Several hundred expanded graft clones reportedly supplied alpha-beta T cells about two months after transplant.

Unique molecular identifiers were built into the TCRbeta library. TCRdb ran MiXCR on the PCR reads and lists one entry per CDR3 protein. The repertoire holds just over 950,000 distinct CDR3 sequences, with roughly 29% as singletons. The CDR3 consists of 16 residues. Germline trimming cut 2 bases from V and 2 bases from J; bases unmatched to any gene: 6. CDR1 is DFQATT, CDR2 SNEGSKA, per germline (reference sequence). This TCR was sampled from a boy under two years old who had a stem cell transplant for SCID, so the T cells may come from the graft donor. The chain joins TRBV20-1 to TRBJ2-5, with 12 bases fitting TRBD2. The sample here was PBMCs, mostly from graft donor cells, taken 360 days after TCRalphabeta/CD19-depleted stem cell transplant. CDR3 DNA: TGCAGTGCTAGACATGGTCTAGCGGGGGGGCAAGAGACCCAGTACTTC. Its protein is CSARHGLAGGQETQYF.